The 26 T cell receptor beta chains below all came from one sample that was sequenced in a study of circulating tumor DNA in untreated peripheral T-cell lymphoma. Generated by immunoSEQ multiplex PCR, the TCRdb table keeps only in-frame clones and is missing some. The repertoire holds some 10,000 clones, with around 74% as singletons. Sequenced sample: tumor tissue. All receptors derive from a human donor with peripheral T-cell lymphoma.

The chain couples TRBV10-2 to TRBJ1-2; D is uncertain. Germline CDR1 WSHSY, CDR2 SAAADI. Trimming stripped 0 bases from V and 7 bases from J, with 12 bases between. The CDR3 extends over 14 amino acids. CDR3 sequence reads: CASSESGRKGGYTF. The CDR3 DNA follows: TGCGCCAGCAGTGAGTCGGGAAGGAAGGGTGGCTACACCTTC.

The count of this clone is one. The V gene is TRBV2, the J gene TRBJ2-3; weak D call: TRBD1 (6 bases). V was pared by 8 bases and J by 0 bases, with 12 bases between. This CDR3 region has 14 residues. Germline V gene data show CDR1 as SNHLY and CDR2 as FYNNEI. The CDR3 loop is CASARDTSTDTQYF. The DNA for the CDR3 is TGTGCCAGCGCAAGGGACACCAGCACAGATACGCAGTATTTT.

The chain links TRBV18 to TRBJ2-2; TRBD2 might be the D (6 bases). Looked up from germline, CDR1 is KGHSH and CDR2 is LQKENI. The CDR3 has 14 amino acids. Between the trimmed V and J ends, which lost 11 bases and 4 bases, there was a span of 17 bases. The CDR3 reads CASIAGGSTGELFF. The CDR3 nucleotides read TGTGCCTCTATTGCCGGGGGAAGCACCGGGGAGCTGTTTTTT.

V and J are TRBV28 and TRBJ2-5; unclear D gene. V was cut by 4 bases and J by 0 bases, with 21 bases left in between. CDR1 MDHEN and CDR2 SYDVKM come from the germline V gene. This CDR3 contains 18 residues. The CDR3 here is CASSWDAGRLEDQETQYF. The CDR3 DNA reads TGTGCCAGCAGTTGGGATGCCGGGCGATTAGAAGACCAAGAGACCCAGTACTTC. Supplemented by reference TRBV28 and TRBJ2-5, the full variable domain reads DVKVTQSSRYLVKRTGEKVFLECVQDMDHENMFWYRQDPGLGLRLIYFSYDVKMKEKGDIPEGYSVSREKKERFSLILESASTNQTSMYLCASSWDAGRLEDQETQYFGPGTRLLVL.

V usage is TRBV15 and J usage is TRBJ2-1, with 7 bases identical to TRBD2. Unmatched junction bases numbered 6, after V lost 3 bases and J lost 7 bases. Germline V lookup: CDR1 LNHNV, CDR2 YYDKDF (reference sequence). The CDR3 contains 14 residues. The DNA for the CDR3 is TGTGCCACCAGCAGGAGCGGGACCCCTAATGAGCAGTTCTTC. Amino acid sequence: CATSRSGTPNEQFF. Supplemented by reference TRBV15 and TRBJ2-1, the full variable domain reads DAMVIQNPRYQVTQFGKPVTLSCSQTLNHNVMYWYQQKSSQAPKLLFHYYDKDFNNEADTPDNFQSRRPNTSFCFLDIRSPGLGDTAMYLCATSRSGTPNEQFFGPGTRLTVL.

The chain has TRBV6-8 and TRBJ1-5; D is unresolved. From germline, CDR1 is MNHGY and CDR2 SAAAGT. The CDR3 totals 16 residues. Trimming pared 3 bases from V and 3 bases from J, leaving 15 bases between. The CDR3 sequence is CASSYTRQAFNQPQHF. CDR3 bases: TGTGCCAGCAGTTATACGCGGCAGGCCTTCAATCAGCCCCAGCATTTT.

The chain couples TRBV5-1 to TRBJ2-2, with a possible D match to TRBD2 (5 bases). The V end lost 0 bases, the J end lost 3 bases, and 12 bases lay between the germline ends. This CDR3 spans 16 amino acids. Germline V lookup: CDR1 SGHRS, CDR2 YFSETQ. The CDR3 protein is CASSLERGSYTGELFF. CDR3 in DNA: TGCGCCAGCAGCTTGGAGAGAGGGTCTTACACCGGGGAGCTGTTTTTT.

The V call is TRBV5-1, the J call TRBJ2-7; the D is unclear. The CDR3 has 14 amino acids. Trimming took 5 bases from V and 2 from J, leaving 14 bases between them. Germline V gives CDR1 SGHRS, CDR2 YFSETQ. This CDR3 reads CASSLQISAYEQYF. CDR3 nucleotides: TGCGCCAGCAGTTTACAGATTTCCGCCTACGAGCAGTACTTC.

V gene TRBV28 combines with J gene TRBJ1-6, with a weak D call TRBD1 (5 bases). The CDR3 consists of 16 residues. The V end was cut by 2 bases, the J end by 2 bases, with 10 bases between. Germline V gene lookup returns CDR1 MDHEN and CDR2 SYDVKM. The CDR3 region has the DNA TGTGCCAGCAGTTTACGGGGACTCCCCTATAATTCACCCCTCCACTTT. This gives the protein CASSLRGLPYNSPLHF. Supplemented by reference TRBV28 and TRBJ1-6, the full variable domain reads DVKVTQSSRYLVKRTGEKVFLECVQDMDHENMFWYRQDPGLGLRLIYFSYDVKMKEKGDIPEGYSVSREKKERFSLILESASTNQTSMYLCASSLRGLPYNSPLHFGNGTRLTVT.

This clone was seen once. CDR3: CASSLTRGSNQPQHF. Written as DNA, the CDR3 is TGTGCCAGCTCACTCACCAGGGGGAGCAATCAGCCCCAGCATTTT. The chain links TRBV18 to TRBJ1-5, with 7 bases that match TRBD1. V trimming: 4 bases; J trimming: 1 base; junction bases outside the gene matches: 4. The CDR3 extends over 15 amino acids. CDR1 is KGHSH and CDR2 is LQKENI in the germline V gene.

V usage is TRBV10-2 and J usage is TRBJ2-7; possible D gene TRBD1, 5 bases. The CDR3 runs 13 residues. Looked up from germline, CDR1 is WSHSY and CDR2 is SAAADI. V gave up 5 bases and J gave up 1 base, with 9 bases separating them. The CDR3 spells CASSRAGSYEQYF. In DNA, the CDR3 is TGCGCCAGCAGTCGGGCAGGGTCCTACGAGCAGTACTTC.

The V call is TRBV15, the J call TRBJ1-4; a weak D match, TRBD1 (5 bases). Trimming took 0 bases from V and 13 from J, leaving 15 bases between them. Germline lookup yields CDR1 LNHNV and CDR2 YYDKDF (reference sequence). CDR3 length equals 14 residues. CDR3 sequence reads: CATSRDTGTVRLFF. The CDR3 DNA reads TGTGCCACCAGCAGAGATACTGGGACCGTAAGACTGTTTTTT.

In this sample, this clone turned up once. The chain has TRBV19 and TRBJ2-1; D is uncertain. V was pared by 2 bases and J by 4 bases, with 6 bases between. The CDR3 is made up of 13 amino acids. Germline-derived CDR1 and CDR2 are LNHDA and SQIVND (reference sequence). CDR3 region: CASSITLYNEQFF. DNA of the CDR3: TGTGCCAGTAGTATAACACTATACAATGAGCAGTTCTTC.

The chain couples TRBV29-1 to TRBJ1-2; no definite D call. The CDR3 runs to 11 residues. Germline CDR1 is SQVTM and CDR2 is ANQGSEA. The V end was cut by 7 bases, the J end by 8 bases, with 14 bases between. CDR3 in DNA: TGCAGCGCGCCTGTGGCCCGGGGCTACACCTTC. The encoded protein is CSAPVARGYTF.

J is TRBJ1-2 and V is TRBV18; 8 bases align to TRBD1. The CDR3 spans 15 residues. Germline CDR1 KGHSH, CDR2 LQKENI. Losses at the gene ends were 2 bases for V and 8 bases for J; bases not matched to a gene: 10. The CDR3 bases are TGTGCCAGCTCACCAACCTTTTCGGACAGGGAAGGCTACACCTTC. Its protein product is CASSPTFSDREGYTF. The full variable domain, its missing parts supplied by reference TRBV18 and TRBJ1-2, is NAGVMQNPRHLVRRRGQEARLRCSPMKGHSHVYWYRQLPEEGLKFMVYLQKENIIDESGMPKERFSAEFPKEGPSILRIQQVVRGDSAAYFCASSPTFSDREGYTFGSGTRLTVV.

The CDR3 DNA is TGTGCCAGCAGCCCCGGGACTAGCGGGGGGTATTACAATGAGCAGTTCTTC. It yields the protein CASSPGTSGGYYNEQFF. This chain links TRBV11-3 with TRBJ2-1, with 15 nucleotides matching TRBD2. The CDR3 length is 17 residues. CDR1 is SGHNT and CDR2 is YENEEA in the germline V gene. With V trimmed by 5 bases and J by 4 bases, 6 bases remained unmatched.

This clone showed up just a few times. The junction departs from the called germline gene at one end, perhaps through a read error. V gene TRBV23-1 combines with J gene TRBJ1-5; 7 positions agree with TRBD1. TRBV23-1 carries the ORF label, with uncertain function. This CDR3 is 17 amino acids long. CDR3 in DNA: TGCGCCAGCAGCCAATCTCCTGCAGGGGGTAATGGTCAGCCCCAGCATTTT. It specifies CASSQSPAGGNGQPQHF.

A few counts support this clone. The rearrangement uses TRBV19 and TRBJ1-6; the match to TRBD1 covers 7 bases. The V segment lost 2 bases and the J segment 7 bases; nucleotides outside the gene matches: 2. The CDR3 runs to 14 residues. Germline values: CDR1 LNHDA, CDR2 SQIVND (reference sequence). DNA of the CDR3: TGTGCCAGTAGTATAACAGGGGCAAATTCACCCCTCCACTTT. Translating gives CASSITGANSPLHF.

The rearrangement joins TRBV10-3 to TRBJ2-5, with D possibly TRBD2 on 7 matching bases. V was trimmed by 2 bases and J by 5 bases, leaving 18 bases between them. The CDR3 consists of 16 residues. The V gene's germline CDR1 is ENHRY and CDR2 SYGVKD. DNA for the CDR3: TGTGCCATCAGTGAGCCGGCCCGGGGGGCGGGGGAGACCCAGTACTTC. Translating gives CAISEPARGAGETQYF.

The chain uses TRBV11-3 and TRBJ2-5; 7 bases agree with TRBD2. The CDR3 runs 20 residues. V was pared by 7 bases and J by 1 base, with 24 bases of the junction left unmatched. The germline CDR1 and CDR2 sequences are SGHNT and YENEEA. The CDR3 DNA sequence: TGTGCCAGCAACCGTTTAGGCGGTTCTTGGGCTAGCGGATCCCAAGAGACCCAGTACTTC. Amino acid sequence: CASNRLGGSWASGSQETQYF.

To note about this clone: One end of the junction varies from germline; a read error may be responsible. This chain links TRBV6-4 with TRBJ2-7; maybe TRBD2 (5 bases). This CDR3 spans 15 amino acids. Germline loops: CDR1 MRHNA, CDR2 SNTAGT. This chain's CDR3 is CAISELAGSSYEQYF. Here the CDR3 DNA reads TGTGCCATCAGTGAATTGGCGGGTAGCTCCTACGAGCAGTACTTC.

The chain combines TRBV11-3 with TRBJ2-7; tentatively, D is TRBD2 (6 bases). The CDR3 runs to 17 residues. With 5 bases removed from V and 4 bases from J, the gap between germline ends came to 24 bases. In germline, CDR1 is SGHNT, CDR2 YENEEA. This CDR3 reads CASSPLSPRDSKYEQYF. The CDR3 DNA is TGTGCCAGCAGCCCCCTGTCCCCCCGGGACTCCAAGTACGAGCAGTACTTC. The entire variable domain, with the rest obtained from reference TRBV11-3 and TRBJ2-7, is as follows: EAGVVQSPRYKIIEKKQPVAFWCNPISGHNTLYWYLQNLGQGPELLIRYENEEAVDDSQLPKDRFSAERLKGVDSTLKIQPAELGDSAVYLCASSPLSPRDSKYEQYFGPGTRLTVT.

This clone has only one observation. The chain is built from TRBV10-2 and TRBJ1-2, with 11 bases matching TRBD1. CDR3 length: 13 amino acids. Germline V lookup: CDR1 WSHSY, CDR2 SAAADI. V shed 9 bases, J shed 6 bases, and the junction held 6 bases outside the gene matches. CDR3 in amino acids: CASRDRGFDGYTF. The CDR3 nucleotides read TGCGCCAGTCGGGACAGGGGGTTTGATGGCTACACCTTC.

J is TRBJ2-2 and V is TRBV18, with D maybe TRBD2 (5 bases). The V end lost 4 bases, the J end lost 3 bases, and 15 bases lay between the germline ends. The CDR3 sequence is 16 residues long. Germline-derived CDR1 and CDR2 are KGHSH and LQKENI. DNA of the CDR3: TGTGCCAGCTCACTAGCGAGAATACGGGACACCGGGGAGCTGTTTTTT. Its translation is CASSLARIRDTGELFF.

The chain recombines TRBV5-1 with TRBJ1-4; D gene uncertain. V gave up 0 bases and J gave up 0 bases, with 3 bases separating them. This CDR3 comprises 14 residues. Germline lookup yields CDR1 SGHRS and CDR2 YFSETQ. The CDR3 protein is CASSLGATNEKLFF. The CDR3, as DNA: TGCGCCAGCAGCTTGGGGGCAACTAATGAAAAACTGTTTTTT.

CDR3 nucleotide sequence: TGTGCCAGCAGCGGAACTAGGGGCACCGGGGAGCTGTTTTTT. Translating gives CASSGTRGTGELFF. The chain employs TRBV7-7 and TRBJ2-2, with D possibly being TRBD1 or TRBD2 (5 bases each). The germline CDR1 and CDR2 sequences are SSHAT and FNYEAQ (reference sequence). The CDR3 is 14 residues long. V lost 5 bases to trimming and J lost 4 bases, with 11 bases between them. Looking up the rest from reference TRBV7-7 and TRBJ2-2 gives the full variable domain: GAGVSQSPRYKVTKRGQDVTLRCDPISSHATLYWYQQALGQGPEFLTYFNYEAQPDKSGLPSDRFSAERPEGSISTLTIQRTEQRDSAMYRCASSGTRGTGELFFGEGSRLTVL.